This TCR beta chain was identified in a study of shared clonotypes between healthy human individuals. Whole-study context: The donors, a couple of women and a few men, were aged 18 to 49.

The CDR3 spans 13 residues. Study-level points and caveats: Rarefaction analysis demonstrated incomplete sorted-subset sequencing notwithstanding large depth.

CD45RA+ naive and CD45RA-negative memory subsets were separated from CD4+ cells. Generated by immunoSEQ multiplex PCR, the TCRdb table keeps only in-frame clones and is missing some. In the table there are around 550,000 clones, almost 97% of which are singletons. A word on this clone: The antigen is not known.

The V call is TRBV21-1, the J call TRBJ2-7; no check of the table's D call, TRBD2, against the DNA was made. TRBV21-1 is a known pseudogene. The specimen was naive CD4+ T cells sorted from blood. The subset was: CD45RA+ positively selected. The clonotype was recovered from a woman aged 25 to 39 in good health. The CDR3 region is CASSKFEGYEQYF. CDR3 coding DNA: TGTGCCAGCAGCAAATTCGAGGGCTACGAGCAGTACTTC.